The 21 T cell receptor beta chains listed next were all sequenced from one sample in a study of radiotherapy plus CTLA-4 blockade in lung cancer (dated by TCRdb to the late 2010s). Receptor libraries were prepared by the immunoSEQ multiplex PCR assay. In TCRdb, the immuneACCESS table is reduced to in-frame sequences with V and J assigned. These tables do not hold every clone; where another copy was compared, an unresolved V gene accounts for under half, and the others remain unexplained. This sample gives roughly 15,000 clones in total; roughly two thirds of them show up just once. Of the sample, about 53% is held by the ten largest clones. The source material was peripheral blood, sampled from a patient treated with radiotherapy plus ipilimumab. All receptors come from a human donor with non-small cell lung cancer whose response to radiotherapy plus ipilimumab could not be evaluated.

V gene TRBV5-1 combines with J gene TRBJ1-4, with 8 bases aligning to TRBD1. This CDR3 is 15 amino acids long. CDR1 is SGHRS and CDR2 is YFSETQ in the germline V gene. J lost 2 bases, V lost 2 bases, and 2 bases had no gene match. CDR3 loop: CASSLQGVTNEKLFF. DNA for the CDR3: TGCGCCAGCAGCTTACAGGGGGTGACTAATGAAAAACTGTTTTTT. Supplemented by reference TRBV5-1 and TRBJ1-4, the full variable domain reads KAGVTQTPRYLIKTRGQQVTLSCSPISGHRSVSWYQQTPGQGLQFLFEYFSETQRNKGNFPGRFSGRQFSNSRSEMNVSTLELGDSALYLCASSLQGVTNEKLFFGSGTQLSVL.

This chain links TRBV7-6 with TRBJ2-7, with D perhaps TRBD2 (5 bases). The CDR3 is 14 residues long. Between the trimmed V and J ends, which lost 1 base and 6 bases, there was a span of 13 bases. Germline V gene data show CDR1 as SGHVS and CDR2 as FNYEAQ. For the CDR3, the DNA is TGTGCCAGCAGCTTAGGCGCTCGGGGTCCCGAGCAGTACTTC. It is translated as CASSLGARGPEQYF.

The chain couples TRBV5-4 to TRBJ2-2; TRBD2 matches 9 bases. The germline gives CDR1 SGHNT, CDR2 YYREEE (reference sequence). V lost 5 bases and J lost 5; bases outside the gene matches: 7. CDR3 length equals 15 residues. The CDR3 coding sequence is TGTGCCAGCAGTCGGGGCGGGGGGGTTACCGGGGAGCTGTTTTTT. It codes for CASSRGGGVTGELFF.

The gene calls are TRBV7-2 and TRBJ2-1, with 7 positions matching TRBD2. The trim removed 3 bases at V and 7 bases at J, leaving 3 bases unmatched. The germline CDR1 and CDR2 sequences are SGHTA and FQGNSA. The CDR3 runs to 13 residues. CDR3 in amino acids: CASSLTRGNEQFF. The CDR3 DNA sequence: TGTGCCAGCAGCTTGACGCGGGGGAATGAGCAGTTCTTC.

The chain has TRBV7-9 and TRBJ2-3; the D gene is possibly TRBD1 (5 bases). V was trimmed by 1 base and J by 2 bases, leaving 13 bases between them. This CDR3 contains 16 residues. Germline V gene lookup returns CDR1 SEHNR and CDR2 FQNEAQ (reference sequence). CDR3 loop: CASSLGQRTPTDTQYF. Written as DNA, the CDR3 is TGTGCCAGCAGCTTAGGACAGCGAACACCCACAGATACGCAGTATTTT. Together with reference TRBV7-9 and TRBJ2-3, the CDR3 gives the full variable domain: DTGVSQNPRHKITKRGQNVTFRCDPISEHNRLYWYRQTLGQGPEFLTYFQNEAQLEKSRLLSDRFSAERPKGSFSTLEIQRTEQGDSAMYLCASSLGQRTPTDTQYFGPGTRLTVL.

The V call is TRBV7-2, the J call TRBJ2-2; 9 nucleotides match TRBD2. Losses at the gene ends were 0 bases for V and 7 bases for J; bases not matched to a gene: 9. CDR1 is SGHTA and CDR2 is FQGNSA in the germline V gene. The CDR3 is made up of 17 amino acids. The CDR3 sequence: CASSLALAGGPGGELFF. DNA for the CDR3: TGTGCCAGCAGCTTAGCGCTTGCGGGGGGGCCAGGCGGGGAGCTGTTTTTT.

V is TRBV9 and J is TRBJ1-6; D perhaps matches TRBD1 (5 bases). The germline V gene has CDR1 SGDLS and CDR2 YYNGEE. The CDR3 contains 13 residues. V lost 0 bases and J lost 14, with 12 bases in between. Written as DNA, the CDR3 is TGTGCCAGCAGCGTAGGGGGCAGGGAGGCCCTCCACTTT. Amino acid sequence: CASSVGGREALHF.

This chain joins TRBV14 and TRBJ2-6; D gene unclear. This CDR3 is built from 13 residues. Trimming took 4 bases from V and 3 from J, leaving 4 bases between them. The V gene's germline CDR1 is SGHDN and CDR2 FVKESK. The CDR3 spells CASSPGGANVLTF. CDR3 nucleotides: TGTGCCAGCAGCCCCGGTGGGGCCAACGTCCTGACTTTC.

The CDR3 DNA reads TGTGCCAGCAGCCGGCTGGGGCTAGGCGGGGAGCTGTTTTTT. It yields the protein CASSRLGLGGELFF. The chain recombines TRBV7-2 with TRBJ2-2; TRBD1 is a possible D gene (5 bases). The germline V gene has CDR1 SGHTA and CDR2 FQGNSA. This CDR3 has 14 amino acids. Deletions cut 5 bases from V and 7 bases from J, with 14 bases between.

This CDR3 is CASSQGQGTDTQYF. The CDR3 DNA sequence: TGTGCCAGCTCGCAAGGACAGGGCACAGATACGCAGTATTTT. The V call is TRBV18, the J call TRBJ2-3; 7 nucleotides align to TRBD1. The J segment lost 1 base and the V segment lost 6 bases, leaving 4 bases of the junction unmatched. Germline V gives CDR1 KGHSH, CDR2 LQKENI. This CDR3 region has 14 residues.

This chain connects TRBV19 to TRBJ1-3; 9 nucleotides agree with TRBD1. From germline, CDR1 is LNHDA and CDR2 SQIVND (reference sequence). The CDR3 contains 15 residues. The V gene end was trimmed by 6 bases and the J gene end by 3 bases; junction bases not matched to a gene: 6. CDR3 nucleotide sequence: TGTGCCAGTAGGCGCGACAGGGGGTATGGAAACACCATATATTTT. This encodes CASRRDRGYGNTIYF.

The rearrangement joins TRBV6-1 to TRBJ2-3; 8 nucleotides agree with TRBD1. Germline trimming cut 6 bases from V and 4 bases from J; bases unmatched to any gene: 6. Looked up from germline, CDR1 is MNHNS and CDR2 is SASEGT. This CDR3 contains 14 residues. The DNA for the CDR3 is TGTGCCAGCAGAAGACAGGGACAGGCAGATACGCAGTATTTT. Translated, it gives CASRRQGQADTQYF.

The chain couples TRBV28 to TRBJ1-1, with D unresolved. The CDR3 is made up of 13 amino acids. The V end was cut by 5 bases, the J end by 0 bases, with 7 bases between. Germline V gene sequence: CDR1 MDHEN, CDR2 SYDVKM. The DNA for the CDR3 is TGTGCCAGCAGTGAAGCGGTGAACACTGAAGCTTTCTTT. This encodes CASSEAVNTEAFF.

The CDR3 is CASSGVDYYGYTF. The CDR3 bases are TGTGCCAGCAGTGGGGTCGACTACTATGGCTACACCTTC. The chain carries TRBV6-1 and TRBJ1-2; D remains ambiguous. The CDR3 extends over 13 amino acids. The germline V and J ends were trimmed by 4 bases and 3 bases, with 9 bases remaining between them. Germline V gives CDR1 MNHNS, CDR2 SASEGT.

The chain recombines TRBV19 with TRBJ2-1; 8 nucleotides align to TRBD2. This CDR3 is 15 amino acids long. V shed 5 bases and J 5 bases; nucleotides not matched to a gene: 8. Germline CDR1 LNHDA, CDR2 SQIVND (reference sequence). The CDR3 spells CASSATGGANNEQFF. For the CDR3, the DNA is TGTGCCAGTAGTGCCACGGGGGGGGCGAACAATGAGCAGTTCTTC.

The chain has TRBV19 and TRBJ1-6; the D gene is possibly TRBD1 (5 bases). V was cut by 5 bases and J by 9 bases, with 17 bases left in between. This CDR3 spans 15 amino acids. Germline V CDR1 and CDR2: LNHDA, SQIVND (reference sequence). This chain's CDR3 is CASSPLGTLGSPLHF. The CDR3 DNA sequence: TGTGCCAGTAGTCCGCTCGGGACTTTGGGTTCACCCCTCCACTTT. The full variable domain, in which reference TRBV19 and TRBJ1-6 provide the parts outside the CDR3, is DGGITQSPKYLFRKEGQNVTLSCEQNLNHDAMYWYRQDPGQGLRLIYYSQIVNDFQKGDIAEGYSVSREKKESFPLTVTSAQKNPTAFYLCASSPLGTLGSPLHFGNGTRLTVT.

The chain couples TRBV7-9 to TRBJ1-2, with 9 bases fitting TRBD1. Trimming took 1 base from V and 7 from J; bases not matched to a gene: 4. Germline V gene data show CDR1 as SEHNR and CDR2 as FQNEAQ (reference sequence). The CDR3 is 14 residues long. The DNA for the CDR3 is TGTGCCAGCAGCTTAGGGACAGGGGATCTTGGCTACACCTTC. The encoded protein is CASSLGTGDLGYTF.

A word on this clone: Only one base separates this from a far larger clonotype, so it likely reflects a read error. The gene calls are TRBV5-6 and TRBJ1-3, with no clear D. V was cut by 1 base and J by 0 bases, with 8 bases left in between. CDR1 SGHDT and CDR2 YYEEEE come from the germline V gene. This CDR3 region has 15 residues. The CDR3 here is CASSLRAGSGNTIYF. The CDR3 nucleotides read TGTGCCAGCAGCTTGAGGGCGGGCTCTGGAAACACCATATATTTT.

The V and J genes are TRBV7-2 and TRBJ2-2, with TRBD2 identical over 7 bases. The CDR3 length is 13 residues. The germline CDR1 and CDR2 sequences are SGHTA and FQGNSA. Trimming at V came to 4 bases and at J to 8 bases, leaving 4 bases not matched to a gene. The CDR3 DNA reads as TGTGCCAGCAGCTCAGGGAGGGTTGGGGAGCTGTTTTTT. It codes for CASSSGRVGELFF.

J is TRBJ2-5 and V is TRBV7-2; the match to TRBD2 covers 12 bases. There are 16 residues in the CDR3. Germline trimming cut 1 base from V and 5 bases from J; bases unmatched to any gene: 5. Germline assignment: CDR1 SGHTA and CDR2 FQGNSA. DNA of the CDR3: TGTGCCAGCAGCTTAGGACCCACTAGCGGGGGGGAGACCCAGTACTTC. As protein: CASSLGPTSGGETQYF.

The DNA of the CDR3 is TGTGCCAGCAGCTTAGGAGATCCCACAGATACGCAGTATTTT. It is translated as CASSLGDPTDTQYF. J is TRBJ2-3 and V is TRBV7-2, with no clear D. Germline V CDR1 and CDR2: SGHTA, FQGNSA. Trimming took 1 base from V and 2 from J, leaving 7 bases between them. This CDR3 is 14 amino acids long.